This T cell receptor (beta chain) comes out of a study of blood T cell repertoires in COVID-19 (dated by TCRdb to the early 2020s). Describing the broader study: Recovered participants in ImmuneRACE Cohort 3 were defined as having two consecutive negative NP/OP PCR tests, clearance from a healthcare professional, or resolution of symptoms. Samples from collaborators originated in the United States, Italy and Spain and spanned both the acute and convalescent phases of COVID-19. The material from the prospective study consisted of cDNA or gDNA derived from T cells, B-cell-depleted T cells, or PBMCs. The dataset comprised deeply sampled blood TCRbeta repertoires from subjects exposed to, actively infected with, or recovered from COVID-19. The repertoires were released in a freely available public database intended as a resource for research on the immune response to SARS-CoV-2. Samples were obtained from the ongoing ImmuneRACE study (first 160 participants) and from over a thousand subjects provided by 6 global collaborators. Sample metadata almost always included a de-identified subject ID, COVID-19 status, age in years and sex. Where available, HLA class I and class II types were taken from metadata supplied by the sample provider and were not determined by assay-based typing. What the work shows at the level of the full study, not this receptor alone: How much clinical and demographic metadata was included differed by source and by participant, and the metadata was provided uncurated.

Including cysteine and phenylalanine, the CDR3 has 12 amino acids. Of the read, only the CDR3 DNA is kept; its 36 bases are in frame from base 1. For CDR1 and CDR2, the germline V gene lists MDHEN and SYDVKM. V is shortened by 7 bases, J by 3 bases, and the region joining them spans 9 bases. Enrolling through a virtual design, the prospective study's participants ranged in age from roughly 18 to 95 years and lived across some 22 United States geographic areas. Cohort assignment in the prospective study relied on participant-reported clinical history from a screening survey and a study questionnaire. In the prospective study, mobile phlebotomists collected whole blood, serum and a nasopharyngeal or oropharyngeal swab from each participant. Participants in the prospective study had the option to provide additional blood draws and questionnaires over a roughly 2-month period. Blood samples from the prospective study were shipped frozen or at room temperature prior to DNA extraction.

This clone was seen once. It lacks a known antigen. No base quality information exists; no much larger clone differs at one position. TCRbeta CDR3 regions were amplified from genomic DNA by means of the immunoSEQ Assay, a bias-controlled multiplex PCR. The original pipeline was this. The number of nucleated cells in each sample was estimated by amplification of reference gene primers within the assay. To quantify the absolute abundance of each unique TCRbeta CDR3 rearrangement, sequence reads were collapsed and filtered. Productive Simpson clonality was computed per sample as the square root of Simpson's diversity index over productive rearrangements. TCRdb re-hosts the immuneACCESS table, in-frame sequences only. Its copies lack some clones; in the studies checked, an unresolved V gene accounts for under half of them, and the cause for the rest is not known. The D gene and trimming were derived from the DNA, and the V and J assignments and clone size from that table. This sample comprises 150,000 to 200,000 clones, 70% to 90% of them detected only once. The ten largest account for roughly 24% of the sample.

The sequence was collected from a woman aged 40 to 50 in a cohort exposed to, infected with or recovered from COVID-19 (not recorded which). The chain couples TRBV28 to TRBJ1-2; no D gene can be assigned with confidence. Sample: PBMCs or T cells enriched from blood (not recorded which). The DNA sequence is as follows: TGTGCCAGCATCGGCCGGGACTATGGCTACACCTTC. The encoded protein is CASIGRDYGYTF.